This T cell receptor beta chain was observed in a study of shared clonotypes between healthy human individuals. The data were produced by immunoSEQ multiplex PCR, yet TCRdb's version contains in-frame clones alone and is incomplete. The sample lists under 1,900,000 clones; about 98.5% were seen once. Whole-study results and caveats: Several donors showed sharing of 4.5% to 6% of naive CD4 clonotypes. Relative to memory subsets, naive subsets generally showed larger estimated richness. Collection of samples was limited to blood; tissue repertoires likely differ.

To note about this clone: Its antigen is unidentified.

Looked up from germline, CDR1 is SGDLS and CDR2 is YYNGEE. Unmatched junction bases numbered 10, after V lost 0 bases and J lost 5 bases. This CDR3 contains 18 residues. Input material: naive CD4+ T cells sorted from blood. Sample subset: CD45RA+ positively selected. This TCR derives from a man aged 25-40 years in good health. The chain has TRBV9 and TRBJ2-2; 10 bases are a match to TRBD2. In DNA, the CDR3 is TGTGCCAGCAGCGTAGCAGCGGGAGGGCCGGTGGGGACCGGGGAGCTGTTTTTT. This translates into CASSVAAGGPVGTGELFF.